These 32 T cell receptor beta chains were sequenced from one sample in a study of T cell clonality in common variable immunodeficiency. Produced via immunoSEQ multiplex PCR; TCRdb's table is partial and in-frame only. The repertoire consists of 50,000 to 65,000 clones, none detected only once. Sequenced input: peripheral blood mononuclear cells. These receptors all stem from a person aged 18 to 75 in good health.

This clone was found many times. The read falls 3 residues short of the CDR3 end, and the missing part is taken from the germline J gene. The J gene is TRBJ2-7, the V gene TRBV5-1, with 11 positions matching TRBD2. CDR3 length equals 16 residues. The J segment lost 2 bases and the V segment lost 4 bases, leaving 8 bases of the junction unmatched. Germline CDR1 SGHRS, CDR2 YFSETQ. CDR3 bases read: TGCGCCAGCAGCATCGTCGTAGCGGGGGGGACCTACGAG. Its protein product is CASSIVVAGGTYE. The full-length CDR3 reads as CASSIVVAGGTYEQYF.

Ten or more counts support this clone. The read terminates 3 residues before the CDR3 end, so the remaining end is supplied by the germline J gene. The chain links TRBV5-1 to TRBJ2-6, with D hard to call. CDR1 and CDR2 (germline): SGHRS, YFSETQ. V dropped 0 bases and J dropped 0 bases, with 4 bases sitting between them. The length of the CDR3 is 15 residues. The sequenced CDR3 bases are TGCGCCAGCAGCTTGGGACTCTCTGGGGCCAACGTC. Translation gives CASSLGLSGANV. The whole CDR3 sequence reads CASSLGLSGANVLTF.

This clone occurred many times. The read ends 3 residues before the CDR3 terminus; that terminus is restored from the germline J gene. This chain uses TRBV20-1 with TRBJ1-2; D ambiguous. The germline V gene has CDR1 DFQATT and CDR2 SNEGSKA (reference sequence). CDR3 length equals 13 residues. Between the trimmed V and J ends, which lost 0 bases and 4 bases, there was a span of 9 bases. CDR3 DNA, as far as it was read: TGCAGTGCTAGAGATGGCCTCATCTATGGC. The encoded protein is CSARDGLIYG. The whole CDR3 sequence is CSARDGLIYGYTF.

This clone was picked up many times. Sequencing ends 3 residues short of the CDR3 end; the germline J gene provides the rest. The chain combines TRBV5-1 with TRBJ2-3; 10 positions agree with TRBD2. The CDR3 is 17 residues long. V lost 2 bases to trimming and J lost 1 base; unmatched junction nucleotides: 7. CDR1 and CDR2 (germline): SGHRS, YFSETQ. The covered CDR3 bases are TGCGCCAGCAGCTTCGCCACCGGGACTAGCGGCACAGATACG. Translation: CASSFATGTSGTDT. The CDR3 in its entirety is CASSFATGTSGTDTQYF.

This clone was seen at least ten times. The read is 3 residues too short to cover the CDR3 end, so that end is filled in from the germline J gene. The same CDR3 also results from other DNA sequences found in this sample. The V gene is TRBV20-1, the J gene TRBJ1-3; D possibly corresponds to TRBD1 (5 bases). The CDR3 is 14 residues long. Germline V gene data show CDR1 as DFQATT and CDR2 as SNEGSKA (reference sequence). Trimming left V 3 bases short and J 0 bases short, with 9 bases between. The CDR3 reads CSASRDYSGNTIYF. Incomplete CDR3 DNA: TGCAGTGCTAGTAGGGACTACTCTGGAAACACC.

Ten or more counts support this clone. The read ends 3 residues before the CDR3 terminus; that terminus is restored from the germline J gene. The chain has TRBV30 and TRBJ1-1; 8 bases fit TRBD1. The CDR3 is made up of 15 amino acids. The germline V gene encodes CDR1 GTSNPN and CDR2 SVGIG (reference sequence). Trimming cost V 3 bases and J 5 bases; bases outside gene matches: 11. Partial CDR3 DNA: TGTGCCTGGAGGGCGACAGGGGAGTTTTTAACTGAA. It yields the protein CAWRATGEFLTE. The entire CDR3 protein reads CAWRATGEFLTEAFF. Full variable domain (missing parts from reference TRBV30 and TRBJ1-1): SQTIHQWPATLVQPVGSPLSLECTVEGTSNPNLYWYRQAAGRGLQLLFYSVGIGQISSEVPQNLSASRPQDRQFILSSKKLLLSDSGFYLCAWRATGEFLTEAFFGQGTRLTVV.

The sample holds many counts of this clone. The read comes to an end 3 residues before the CDR3 does, leaving the germline J gene to fill in the end. The chain employs TRBV5-1 and TRBJ1-1; 8 positions agree with TRBD1. The CDR3 spans 16 residues. Germline trimming cut 0 bases from V and 1 base from J; bases unmatched to any gene: 5. CDR1 is SGHRS and CDR2 is YFSETQ in the germline V gene. CDR3 region: CASSLEGGTGNTEAFF. The CDR3 DNA, read in part, is TGCGCCAGCAGCTTGGAGGGTGGGACAGGGAACACTGAA.

This clone was seen ten or more times. The DNA ends 3 residues before the CDR3 does, and the rest of the CDR3 is filled in from the germline J gene. This chain connects TRBV27 to TRBJ2-7, with D possibly TRBD2 on 6 matching bases. The germline gives CDR1 MNHEY, CDR2 SMNVEV (reference sequence). The CDR3 totals 16 residues. Trimming took 1 base from V and 5 from J, leaving 18 bases between them. The sequenced part of the CDR3 DNA is TGTGCCAGCAGTTTATGGGGGGATAGTGGACTCCACGAG. Translated: CASSLWGDSGLHE. From start to end, the CDR3 is CASSLWGDSGLHEQYF.

The table lists this clone with a few counts. The CDR3 extends 3 residues past the end of the read, so its final part is completed from the germline J gene. This chain joins TRBV2 and TRBJ1-3; 7 nucleotides line up with TRBD1. Germline CDR1 and CDR2: SNHLY and FYNNEI. V shed 7 bases and J 0 bases; nucleotides not matched to a gene: 6. The CDR3 runs 15 residues. The DNA read from the CDR3 is TGTGCCAGCACCCCCACAGGGGACTCTGGAAACACC. Its protein product is CASTPTGDSGNT. The whole CDR3 region reads CASTPTGDSGNTIYF.

In the case of this clone: The read stops 3 residues short of the end of the CDR3; the missing end is completed from the germline J gene. The J gene is TRBJ2-3, the V gene TRBV5-8; 7 positions agree with TRBD1. V dropped 5 bases and J dropped 2; count of bases not matched to a gene: 8. Per germline, CDR1 SGHTS and CDR2 YDEGEE. This CDR3 region has 15 residues. The CDR3 DNA, read in part, is TGTGCCAGCAGAATACAGGGGACGTTCACAGATACG. It encodes CASRIQGTFTDT. The CDR3 in full is CASRIQGTFTDTQYF.

The sample holds many counts of this clone. A much larger clone sits a single nucleotide away, making a read error possible. This same CDR3 is encoded by further DNA sequences in the sample. The CDR3 is CASTSGRTGELFF. CDR3 bases read: TGCGCCAGCACTAGCGGGAGGACCGGGGAG. The rearrangement links TRBV10-1 to TRBJ2-2; 11 bases align to TRBD2. The read is 3 residues too short to cover the CDR3 end, so that end is filled in from the germline J gene. The CDR3 loop spans 13 amino acids. The J segment lost 5 bases and the V segment lost 7 bases, leaving 0 bases of the junction unmatched. Germline assignment: CDR1 WNHNN and CDR2 SYGVQD (reference sequence).

This clone came up many times. From the germline J gene comes the end of the CDR3, since the read stops 3 residues before it. The chain is built from TRBV28 and TRBJ1-2; weak D call: TRBD1 (6 bases). Germline CDR1 reads MDHEN; CDR2 reads SYDVKM. The CDR3 has 15 amino acids. Deletions cut 2 bases from V and 7 bases from J, with 17 bases between. The CDR3 bases that were read are TGTGCCAGCAGTTTACCCGCCTTACAGGGTAGTGGC. Its translation is CASSLPALQGSG. In full, the CDR3 reads CASSLPALQGSGYTF.

This clone was observed a few times. The read falls 3 residues short of the CDR3 end, and the missing part is taken from the germline J gene. The chain couples TRBV2 to TRBJ2-1; D is perhaps TRBD1 (5 bases). The germline V and J ends were trimmed by 3 bases and 9 bases, with 6 bases remaining between them. The germline V gene has CDR1 SNHLY and CDR2 FYNNEI. CDR3 length: 11 residues. The CDR3 sequence is CASSEDIEQFF. CDR3 bases read: TGTGCCAGCAGTGAGGACATTGAG.

This clone was seen repeatedly, ten times or more. The read falls 3 residues short of the CDR3 end, and the missing part is taken from the germline J gene. The rearrangement joins TRBV28 to TRBJ2-5; D gene ambiguous. From germline, CDR1 is MDHEN and CDR2 SYDVKM. Trimming removed 1 base from V and 1 base from J, with 7 bases in between. This CDR3 is built from 14 residues. This chain's CDR3 is CASSLSLVQETQYF. The sequenced part of the CDR3 DNA is TGTGCCAGCAGTTTATCGCTAGTCCAAGAGACC. The whole variable domain, filled in from reference TRBV28 and TRBJ2-5, reads DVKVTQSSRYLVKRTGEKVFLECVQDMDHENMFWYRQDPGLGLRLIYFSYDVKMKEKGDIPEGYSVSREKKERFSLILESASTNQTSMYLCASSLSLVQETQYFGPGTRLLVL.

This clone was counted between two and nine times. The CDR3 end falls 3 residues outside the read, so it is completed with the germline J gene. This chain links TRBV5-1 with TRBJ2-7; TRBD2 matches at 14 bases. Germline CDR1 SGHRS, CDR2 YFSETQ. V shed 4 bases, J shed 6 bases, and the junction held 6 bases outside the gene matches. The CDR3 is 15 amino acids. The sequenced CDR3 bases are TGCGCCAGCAGCCGGACTAGCGGGAGGCTTGGCGAG. It encodes CASSRTSGRLGE. The entire CDR3 protein is CASSRTSGRLGEQYF.

This clone was seen at least ten times. CDR3 region: CASQIQALSNQPQHF. CDR3 DNA, as far as it was read: TGTGCCAGTCAAATACAGGCCCTCAGCAATCAGCCC. This rearrangement joins TRBV19 to TRBJ1-5, with D possibly TRBD1 on 5 matching bases. The read is 3 residues too short to cover the CDR3 end, so that end is filled in from the germline J gene. The CDR3 runs 15 residues. Trimming stripped 8 bases from V and 1 base from J, with 15 bases between. CDR1 is LNHDA, CDR2 SQIVND, per germline (reference sequence).

This clone was seen more than once but under ten times. The missing CDR3 end, 3 residues past where the read stops, is filled in from the germline J gene. The chain recombines TRBV7-9 with TRBJ2-3; D not resolved. CDR1 is SEHNR, CDR2 FQNEAQ, per germline (reference sequence). The CDR3 totals 11 residues. The part of the CDR3 DNA that was read is TGTGCCAGCAGCTTTAGAGAGACG. Translated, it gives CASSFRET. The entire CDR3 protein is CASSFRETQYF.

This clone appeared many times. The sequence runs out 3 residues before the end of the CDR3; the remainder is reconstructed from the germline J gene. The V and J genes are TRBV18 and TRBJ2-5; 12 bases are shared with TRBD2. This CDR3 is built from 15 residues. The V gene's germline CDR1 is KGHSH and CDR2 LQKENI. Unmatched junction bases numbered 6, after V lost 3 bases and J lost 7 bases. The CDR3 DNA, read in part, is TGTGCCAGCTCACCTCGGACTAGCGGGGTAGCGACC. This sequence encodes CASSPRTSGVAT. The entire CDR3 sequence reads CASSPRTSGVATQYF.

This clone was detected ten times or more. With the read ending 3 residues before the CDR3 end, the germline J gene is used to fill in that end. This chain joins TRBV11-3 and TRBJ2-3; 8 positions agree with TRBD1. V lost 6 bases and J lost 2; bases outside the gene matches: 4. This CDR3 is 14 amino acids long. Germline V gives CDR1 SGHNT, CDR2 YENEEA. The CDR3 DNA, read in part, is TGTGCCAGCAGTTTGGGACAGGTCACAGATACG. It yields the protein CASSLGQVTDT. The entire CDR3 is CASSLGQVTDTQYF. The whole variable domain, remainder taken from reference TRBV11-3 and TRBJ2-3, is EAGVVQSPRYKIIEKKQPVAFWCNPISGHNTLYWYLQNLGQGPELLIRYENEEAVDDSQLPKDRFSAERLKGVDSTLKIQPAELGDSAVYLCASSLGQVTDTQYFGPGTRLTVL.

This clone was detected only a few times. The missing CDR3 end, 3 residues past where the read stops, is filled in from the germline J gene. The chain has TRBV7-9 and TRBJ1-2; 7 bases map to TRBD1. CDR1 is SEHNR, CDR2 FQNEAQ, per germline (reference sequence). The CDR3 has 12 amino acids. V lost 6 bases to trimming and J lost 7 bases; unmatched junction nucleotides: 5. Incomplete CDR3 DNA: TGTGCCAGCAGTCTGGAGGGGGCTGGC. This sequence encodes CASSLEGAG. The CDR3 in full is CASSLEGAGYTF.

This clone was seen many times. The read stops 3 residues short of the end of the CDR3; the missing end is completed from the germline J gene. The V call is TRBV7-6, the J call TRBJ2-5; D is undetermined. V dropped 0 bases and J dropped 2 bases, with 7 bases sitting between them. Looked up from germline, CDR1 is SGHVS and CDR2 is FNYEAQ. This CDR3 is built from 14 residues. The CDR3 reads CASSLAQLQETQYF. The covered CDR3 bases are TGTGCCAGCAGCTTAGCACAGCTTCAAGAGACC.

This clone was observed at least ten times. The read terminates 3 residues ahead of where the CDR3 ends, so the germline J gene completes it. The chain recombines TRBV20-1 with TRBJ2-5, with 14 positions matching TRBD2. The CDR3 consists of 15 residues. Germline V gene data show CDR1 as DFQATT and CDR2 as SNEGSKA (reference sequence). The CDR3: CSATSGREGQETQYF. The CDR3 bases that were read are TGCAGCGCGACTAGCGGGAGGGAGGGGCAAGAGACC.

This clone has at least ten counts. With the read ending 3 residues before the CDR3 end, the germline J gene is used to fill in that end. The chain couples TRBV7-3 to TRBJ1-1, with 10 nucleotides matching TRBD1. Germline CDR1 and CDR2: SGHTA and FQGTGA. The CDR3 is made up of 14 amino acids. V shed 5 bases, J shed 5 bases, and the junction held 5 bases outside the gene matches. CDR3 DNA, as far as it was read: TGTGCCAGCAGCAAGGGACAGGGGCGGACTGAA. Translation gives CASSKGQGRTE. The full CDR3 sequence reads CASSKGQGRTEAFF.

This clone was recorded many times. Incomplete CDR3 DNA: TGTGCCAGCAGCTTCATGGGCTTAAGTGGCGAAAAA. It codes for CASSFMGLSGEK. In full, the CDR3 is CASSFMGLSGEKLFF. The chain couples TRBV5-4 to TRBJ1-4; unclear D gene. The sequence runs out 3 residues before the end of the CDR3; the remainder is reconstructed from the germline J gene. Germline assignment: CDR1 SGHNT and CDR2 YYREEE (reference sequence). V was trimmed by 2 bases and J by 8 bases, leaving 16 bases between them. The length of the CDR3 is 15 residues.

A word on this clone: The CDR3 extends 3 residues past the end of the read, so its final part is completed from the germline J gene. V usage is TRBV7-2 and J usage is TRBJ1-6, with a possible D match to TRBD1 (5 bases). The germline V and J ends were trimmed by 3 bases and 7 bases, with 10 bases remaining between them. This CDR3 spans 14 amino acids. Germline CDR1 and CDR2: SGHTA and FQGNSA. The chain's CDR3 is CASSLQGRNSPLHF. Incomplete CDR3 DNA: TGTGCCAGCAGCTTGCAGGGTAGGAATTCACCC. Filled out from reference TRBV7-2 and TRBJ1-6, the complete variable domain reads GAGVSQSPSNKVTEKGKDVELRCDPISGHTALYWYRQSLGQGLEFLIYFQGNSAPDKSGLPSDRFSAERTGGSVSTLTIQRTQQEDSAVYLCASSLQGRNSPLHFGNGTRLTVT.

In this sample, this clone turned up many times. The CDR3 end lies 3 residues beyond the end of the read and is filled in from the germline J gene. The V and J genes are TRBV30 and TRBJ1-3, with a tentative D call TRBD1 (6 bases). This CDR3 spans 14 amino acids. Trimming left V 0 bases short and J 1 base short, with 7 bases between. Germline-derived CDR1 and CDR2 are GTSNPN and SVGIG (reference sequence). This CDR3 is CAWSVGQSGNTIYF. The part of the CDR3 DNA that was read is TGTGCCTGGAGTGTCGGACAGTCTGGAAACACC.

The table lists this clone with many counts. Read data end 3 residues before the CDR3 end; the end is taken from the germline J gene. J is TRBJ1-3 and V is TRBV18; the D gene is possibly TRBD1 (5 bases). From germline, CDR1 is KGHSH and CDR2 LQKENI. This CDR3 contains 15 residues. Trimming shortened V by 0 bases and J by 2 bases, and 8 bases separated the two germline ends. This CDR3 is CASSPPRGAGNTIYF. CDR3 DNA (partial): TGTGCCAGCTCACCACCGAGGGGTGCTGGAAACACC.

Many counts were recorded for this clone. The sequenced fragment ends 3 residues before the CDR3 boundary, so the rest is inferred from the germline J gene. Additional DNA sequences in this sample encode the identical CDR3. The chain carries TRBV7-2 and TRBJ1-4; 8 bases align to TRBD1. In germline, CDR1 is SGHTA, CDR2 FQGNSA. This CDR3 has 15 amino acids. The J segment lost 6 bases and the V segment lost 2 bases, leaving 5 bases of the junction unmatched. The CDR3 loop reads CASSLIRDRHEKLFF. The CDR3 bases that were read are TGTGCCAGCAGCTTAATTCGGGACAGGCATGAAAAA.

This clone was counted many times. The read comes to an end 3 residues before the CDR3 does, leaving the germline J gene to fill in the end. The chain links TRBV2 to TRBJ1-2; 8 bases map to TRBD1. The CDR3 runs to 15 residues. The junction had 8 bases not matched to a gene; V was cut back by 6 bases and J by 2 bases. CDR1 and CDR2 from the germline V gene are SNHLY and FYNNEI. Here the CDR3 reads CASRPDRTGNYGYTF. The sequenced part of the CDR3 DNA is TGTGCCAGCAGACCAGACCGGACAGGGAACTATGGC. Combining the CDR3 with reference TRBV2 and TRBJ1-2 gives the whole variable domain EPEVTQTPSHQVTQMGQEVILRCVPISNHLYFYWYRQILGQKVEFLVSFYNNEISEKSEIFDDQFSVERPDGSNFTLKIRSTKLEDSAMYFCASRPDRTGNYGYTFGSGTRLTVV.

This clone was detected many times. The read gets to within 3 residues of the CDR3 end, and the germline J gene fills in the rest. V gene TRBV19 combines with J gene TRBJ1-5, with D perhaps TRBD1 (6 bases). V gave up 2 bases and J gave up 7 bases, with 12 bases separating them. The CDR3 sequence is 14 residues long. The germline V gene encodes CDR1 LNHDA and CDR2 SQIVND (reference sequence). Partial CDR3 DNA: TGTGCCAGTAGTATATGGCCGAGGGGGCAGCCC. Translated: CASSIWPRGQP. The complete CDR3 reads CASSIWPRGQPQHF.

This clone has at least ten counts. The read terminates 3 residues before the CDR3 end, so the remaining end is supplied by the germline J gene. The V and J genes are TRBV12-3 or TRBV12-4 and TRBJ2-1; TRBD2 matches 13 bases. The length of the CDR3 is 16 residues. The V gene end was trimmed by 3 bases and the J gene end by 6 bases; junction bases not matched to a gene: 5. CDR3 protein: CASSFWGLAGSNEQFF. The sequenced CDR3 bases are TGTGCCAGCAGTTTTTGGGGACTAGCGGGAAGCAATGAG.

This clone was recorded many times. Read coverage stops 3 residues before the CDR3 terminus; the germline J gene supplies the remainder. The rearrangement links TRBV10-2 to TRBJ1-2; D uncertain. Germline CDR1 and CDR2: WSHSY and SAAADI. V shed 7 bases and J shed 5 bases, with 17 bases lying between them. CDR3 length: 14 amino acids. CDR3 in amino acids: CASTPTAAGYGYTF. CDR3 bases read: TGCGCCAGCACCCCTACCGCCGCCGGTTATGGC.